These 23 T cell receptor beta chains were sequenced from one sample in a study of identical twins. TCRdb used MiXCR to reprocess the 5' RACE reads, holding one entry per CDR3 protein. Altogether hundreds of thousands of distinct CDR3 sequences are present, around 6.1% being singletons, with the ten largest covering roughly 1.6%. Sequenced sample: naive T cells sorted from blood. The receptors originated from a man between 18 and 29 years old in good health.

This clonotype was seen once. V gene TRBV27 combines with J gene TRBJ2-2; D call uncertain. V lost 3 bases and J 3 bases, leaving 8 bases between the germline ends. Per the germline V gene, CDR1 is MNHEY and CDR2 is SMNVEV (reference sequence). This CDR3 has 14 amino acids. The CDR3 sequence is CASSFSRDTGELFF. The DNA of the CDR3 is TGTGCCAGCAGTTTTTCAAGAGACACCGGGGAGCTGTTTTTT.

Ten or more counts support this clonotype. V usage is TRBV5-5 and J usage is TRBJ1-1; unclear D gene. V shed 0 bases and J shed 0 bases, with 18 bases lying between them. The CDR3 covers 18 residues. Germline CDR1 SGHKS, CDR2 YYEKEE (reference sequence). In nucleotides, the CDR3 is TGTGCCAGCAGCTTGGGACATCCCACCGTTTTAGTGAACACTGAAGCTTTCTTT. Its translation is CASSLGHPTVLVNTEAFF.

Only a few counts were recorded for this clonotype. The V call is TRBV3-1, the J call TRBJ2-5; 8 bases line up with TRBD2. After removal of 0 bases from V and 0 bases from J, the junction contained 6 bases not matched to a gene. Germline CDR1 and CDR2: LGHDT and YNNKEL (reference sequence). The CDR3 is 17 residues long. CDR3 in amino acids: CASSQEGREEYQETQYF. In DNA form, the CDR3 reads TGTGCCAGCAGCCAAGAGGGGCGGGAGGAGTACCAAGAGACCCAGTACTTC.

This clonotype was observed many times. The chain has TRBV5-1 and TRBJ2-1; 9 bases are a match to TRBD1. V shed 4 bases and J 11 bases; nucleotides not matched to a gene: 13. Germline CDR1 is SGHRS and CDR2 is YFSETQ. This CDR3 is 15 amino acids long. As DNA, the CDR3 is TGCGCCAGCAGCGAACCGGGACAGGGTACAATGAAGCAGTTCTTC. This translates into CASSEPGQGTMKQFF.

About this clonotype itself: Germline is not matched at one junction end, which may reflect a read error. V and J are TRBV5-1 and TRBJ1-2; D remains unclear. CDR1 is SGHRS and CDR2 is YFSETQ in the germline V gene. This CDR3 is built from 15 residues. This CDR3 is CVSSLVSGGVYGYTF. The CDR3 coding sequence is TGCGTCAGCAGCTTGGTCTCCGGAGGAGTCTATGGCTACACCTTC. Supplemented by reference TRBV5-1 and TRBJ1-2, the full variable domain reads KAGVTQTPRYLIKTRGQQVTLSCSPISGHRSVSWYQQTPGQGLQFLFEYFSETQRNKGNFPGRFSGRQFSNSRSEMNVSTLELGDSALYLCVSSLVSGGVYGYTFGSGTRLTVV.

This clonotype appeared many times. Being one base from a much bigger clone, this may be a read error. The genes are TRBV6-2 or TRBV6-3 and TRBJ2-7; D is ambiguous. CDR3 length equals 12 residues. Germline V gene lookup returns CDR1 MNHEY and CDR2 SVGEGT. The V and J ends lost 1 base and 1 base respectively, with 2 bases between them. The CDR3: CASSYYSYEQYF. The DNA of the CDR3 is TGTGCCAGCAGTTACTATTCCTACGAGCAGTACTTC.

The chain recombines TRBV29-1 with TRBJ2-5; D is tentatively TRBD1 or TRBD2 (5 bases each). V shed 7 bases and J shed 5 bases, with 23 bases lying between them. Germline CDR1 and CDR2: SQVTM and ANQGSEA. CDR3 length: 15 amino acids. The CDR3 spells CSGQVFRGRGETQYF. CDR3 DNA: TGCAGCGGCCAGGTTTTCCGGGGCCGAGGGGAGACCCAGTACTTC.

This clonotype was seen at least ten times. V gene TRBV29-1 combines with J gene TRBJ1-2; D ambiguous. The CDR3 runs 11 residues. V gave up 3 bases and J gave up 8 bases, with 10 bases separating them. Germline assignment: CDR1 SQVTM and CDR2 ANQGSEA. DNA for the CDR3: TGCAGCGTTGAGGGATTCGGGGGCTACACCTTC. Amino acids: CSVEGFGGYTF.

This clonotype was seen ten or more times. The rearrangement joins TRBV12-3 or TRBV12-4 to TRBJ2-5; tentatively, D is TRBD1 (5 bases). The CDR3 sequence is 14 residues long. V was cut by 2 bases and J by 4 bases, with 11 bases left in between. CDR3 in amino acids: CASSLMRQRETQYF. The CDR3 DNA reads TGTGCCAGCAGTTTAATGCGACAGCGAGAGACCCAGTACTTC.

This clonotype came up a few times. The V call is TRBV6-5, the J call TRBJ2-6, with no clear D. Germline CDR1 reads MNHEY; CDR2 reads SVGAGI. Trimming took off 2 bases at V and 0 bases at J, with 11 bases between the two ends. CDR3 length: 17 amino acids. CDR3 bases: TGTGCCAGCAGTTACACTATGGACGGCTCTGGGGCCAACGTCCTGACTTTC. Translated, it gives CASSYTMDGSGANVLTF.

This clonotype was found many times. The chain recombines TRBV15 with TRBJ2-2; D not certain. V shed 0 bases and J shed 9 bases, with 11 bases lying between them. Per germline, CDR1 LNHNV and CDR2 YYDKDF (reference sequence). The CDR3 is made up of 14 amino acids. DNA for the CDR3: TGTGCCACCAGCAGAGATCTCTTAGTTCGGGAGCTGTTTTTT. Residues: CATSRDLLVRELFF.

There are a few counts of this clonotype. CDR3 bases: TGTGCCAGCTCACGTGGTACCGAGGGTGAGACCGGGGAGCTGTTTTTT. Protein: CASSRGTEGETGELFF. The rearrangement joins TRBV18 to TRBJ2-2; a weak D match, TRBD2 (5 bases). Germline V gene lookup returns CDR1 KGHSH and CDR2 LQKENI. CDR3 length equals 16 residues. The V end was cut by 4 bases, the J end by 5 bases, with 17 bases between.

Ten or more counts support this clonotype. The chain couples TRBV5-1 to TRBJ1-5; TRBD1 matches 9 bases. Germline loops: CDR1 SGHRS, CDR2 YFSETQ. The V segment lost 3 bases and the J segment 3 bases; nucleotides outside the gene matches: 4. This CDR3 has 15 residues. CDR3 DNA: TGCGCCAGCAGCTCCGGGGACAGGGACAATCAGCCCCAGCATTTT. It is translated as CASSSGDRDNQPQHF.

V gene TRBV20-1 combines with J gene TRBJ1-2, with 9 positions matching TRBD1. In germline, CDR1 is DFQATT, CDR2 SNEGSKA (reference sequence). The ends lost 7 bases at V and 8 bases at J; junction bases unmatched: 14. The CDR3 has 14 residues. The CDR3 loop is CSGRDRDFFGGYTF. In nucleotides, the CDR3 is TGCAGTGGCCGGGACAGGGATTTTTTCGGGGGCTACACCTTC.

The table lists this clonotype with many counts. This chain joins TRBV4-1 and TRBJ2-1; a possible D gene is TRBD2 (6 bases). Deletions cut 3 bases from V and 4 bases from J, with 19 bases between. Germline CDR1 MGHRA, CDR2 YSYEKL. The CDR3 contains 17 residues. The CDR3 sequence is CASSQRLPGLSYNEQFF. The CDR3 nucleotides read TGCGCCAGCAGCCAGCGGTTGCCGGGACTGAGTTACAATGAGCAGTTCTTC.

This clonotype was counted at least ten times. This chain connects TRBV20-1 to TRBJ2-5; no reliable D call. From germline, CDR1 is DFQATT and CDR2 SNEGSKA (reference sequence). The CDR3 is 15 amino acids. Between the trimmed V and J ends, which lost 2 bases and 5 bases, there was a span of 18 bases. The CDR3: CSARSLGRVGETQYF. In DNA form, the CDR3 reads TGCAGTGCTAGATCCCTCGGCCGGGTGGGGGAGACCCAGTACTTC.

This clonotype appeared many times. The chain recombines TRBV6-6 with TRBJ2-1, with 9 nucleotides matching TRBD2. CDR1 and CDR2 from the germline V gene are MNHNY and SVGAGI (reference sequence). The V segment lost 8 bases and the J segment 5 bases; nucleotides outside the gene matches: 4. The CDR3 covers 13 residues. The CDR3 spells CASGLANHNEQFF. CDR3 DNA sequence: TGTGCCAGCGGACTAGCGAATCACAATGAGCAGTTCTTC.

The gene calls are TRBV4-1 and TRBJ2-4, with D possibly matching TRBD2 (5 bases). The V gene's germline CDR1 is MGHRA and CDR2 YSYEKL. V was shortened by 4 bases and J by 1 base, with 20 bases between the two germline ends. The CDR3 is made up of 18 amino acids. CDR3 sequence reads: CASSPRAGPDAAKNIQYF. CDR3 nucleotides: TGCGCCAGCAGCCCGAGGGCAGGACCCGATGCGGCCAAAAACATTCAGTACTTC.

This clonotype was counted ten times or more. The genes are TRBV29-1 and TRBJ2-1; the match to TRBD1 covers 8 bases. V was clipped by 0 bases and J by 1 base; unmatched bases: 5. CDR1 is SQVTM and CDR2 is ANQGSEA in the germline V gene. CDR3 length: 16 residues. The CDR3 is CSVEDLQGASYNEQFF. CDR3 sequence (DNA): TGCAGCGTTGAAGATCTCCAGGGGGCGTCCTACAATGAGCAGTTCTTC.

This clonotype has just a few counts. The CDR3 DNA reads as TGTGCCAGCAGTCTCAACCCTGGGGGGCTGTACTTC. Its protein product is CASSLNPGGLYF. This rearrangement joins TRBV28 to TRBJ2-7; D is perhaps TRBD1 or TRBD2 (6 bases each). V gave up 5 bases and J gave up 12 bases, with 17 bases separating them. The CDR3 runs to 12 residues. Per germline, CDR1 MDHEN and CDR2 SYDVKM.

The CDR3 loop is CASSPSGTRGGNEQFF. The CDR3 nucleotides read TGTGCCAGCAGCCCGAGCGGGACGAGGGGGGGCAATGAGCAGTTCTTC. V is TRBV11-2 and J is TRBJ2-1; perhaps TRBD2 as D (7 bases). The V and J ends lost 5 bases and 6 bases respectively, with 20 bases between them. The CDR3 runs 16 residues. The germline gives CDR1 SGHAT, CDR2 FQNNGV.

Many counts were recorded for this clonotype. This chain joins TRBV9 and TRBJ2-3; 7 bases are a match to TRBD1. J was trimmed by 2 bases and V by 2 bases; bases with no gene match: 5. The CDR3 has 15 amino acids. Germline CDR1 reads SGDLS; CDR2 reads YYNGEE. CDR3 in amino acids: CASSVTGQNTDTQYF. In DNA form, the CDR3 reads TGTGCCAGCAGCGTGACGGGACAGAACACAGATACGCAGTATTTT.

This clonotype was seen many times. The rearrangement uses TRBV10-3 and TRBJ2-3; tentatively, D is TRBD2 (6 bases). The CDR3 covers 15 residues. The V gene lost 6 bases and the J gene lost 3 bases, with 16 bases spanning the gap. Looked up from germline, CDR1 is ENHRY and CDR2 is SYGVKD. DNA for the CDR3: TGTGCCATCAGCGGGACTGAGAACCCAACAGATACGCAGTATTTT. Protein sequence: CAISGTENPTDTQYF.